The source of this T cell receptor (beta chain) is a study of blood T cell repertoires in COVID-19. Overall study: Spain, Italy and the United States supplied samples that represented acute and convalescent COVID-19. Sample material is recorded as cDNA or gDNA derived from T cells, B-cell-depleted T cells, or PBMCs.

Trimming removed 2 bases at V and 5 bases at J, with 11 bases between. The CDR3 is 14 amino acids. Per the germline V gene, CDR1 is SGHTA and CDR2 is FQGTGA. In the authors' workflow: Amplification of reference gene primers provided the estimated nucleated cell counts. The assay was immunoSEQ multiplex PCR, and TCRdb's table has in-frame clones only and misses some. The V and J calls and clone size are taken from that table; D and trimming were inferred from the DNA. The table includes around 340,000 clones, approximately 86% detected once. The Seattle patients joined while their infection was active and were tracked longitudinally afterward.

Sequences were obtained from peripheral blood. The gene calls are TRBV7-3 and TRBJ2-3; maybe TRBD1 (7 bases). The clonotype originates from a woman in her fifties or sixties with COVID-19, enrolled during active disease. CDR3 nucleotide sequence: TGTGCCAGCAGCTTATCAGGGGGGCAAGATACGCAGTATTTT. Protein: CASSLSGGQDTQYF. Full variable domain (rest looked up from reference TRBV7-3 and TRBJ2-3): GAGVSQTPSNKVTEKGKYVELRCDPISGHTALYWYRQSLGQGPEFLIYFQGTGAADDSGLPNDRFFAVRPEGSVSTLKIQRTERGDSAVYLCASSLSGGQDTQYFGPGTRLTVL.